A single sample is the source of the 31 T cell receptor beta chains below, sequenced in a study of shared clonotypes between healthy human individuals. The protocol was immunoSEQ multiplex PCR, while the TCRdb copy is restricted to in-frame clones and leaves out a portion. The data show around 1.1 million clones, with about four fifths seen just once and 0.55% to 0.7% held by the top ten. Sequencing used memory CD4+ T cells from PBMCs. Subset indicated: CD45RA-negative fraction. These TCRs come from a man aged 18 to 30 in good health. Some clones in this sample may be carry-over from other donors' samples.

J is TRBJ1-2 and V is TRBV4-2; 7 bases align to TRBD1. The V and J ends lost 4 bases and 6 bases, in that order; junction bases with no gene match: 11. CDR3 length equals 15 residues. The germline CDR1 and CDR2 sequences are LGHNA and YNFKEQ. CDR3 residues: CASSPPPLRGHGYTF. DNA for the CDR3: TGTGCCAGCAGCCCTCCTCCACTGAGGGGGCATGGCTACACCTTC.

The chain carries TRBV28 and TRBJ1-2; D gene unclear. V shed 2 bases and J shed 6 bases, with 10 bases lying between them. Germline V lookup: CDR1 MDHEN, CDR2 SYDVKM. The CDR3 loop spans 13 amino acids. The DNA for the CDR3 is TGTGCCAGCAGTTTACCCCACTTAGATGGCTACACCTTC. Amino acids: CASSLPHLDGYTF.

The V gene is TRBV20-1, the J gene TRBJ1-1; no definite D call. Trimming took 1 base from V and 10 from J, leaving 10 bases between them. This CDR3 contains 11 residues. Germline-derived CDR1 and CDR2 are DFQATT and SNEGSKA (reference sequence). The CDR3: CSARVEGVAFF. Here the CDR3 DNA reads TGCAGTGCTAGAGTGGAGGGCGTAGCTTTCTTT.

This clone was seen a handful of times. The V call is TRBV10-3, the J call TRBJ2-3; D gene unclear. This CDR3 spans 15 amino acids. V lost 2 bases, J lost 5 bases, and 14 bases lay in between. Germline V gene data show CDR1 as ENHRY and CDR2 as SYGVKD. CDR3 bases: TGTGCCATCAGTGAGGGTGGTGATGGGGTAGATACGCAGTATTTT. Translated, it gives CAISEGGDGVDTQYF.

The DNA of the CDR3 is TGTGCCAGCAGTCAATGGGGGCCCGGGGGCTACAATGAGCAGTTCTTC. This sequence encodes CASSQWGPGGYNEQFF. The J gene is TRBJ2-1, the V gene TRBV2; D assignment may be TRBD1 or TRBD2 (6 bases each). Looked up from germline, CDR1 is SNHLY and CDR2 is FYNNEI. Trimming pared 5 bases from V and 3 bases from J, leaving 17 bases between. CDR3 length: 16 residues.

The V gene is TRBV28, the J gene TRBJ2-5; either TRBD1 or TRBD2 may supply D (5 bases each). Near its end, the DNA agrees better with TRBJ2-7, so the J call may be wrong. This CDR3 has 13 amino acids. Germline CDR1 MDHEN, CDR2 SYDVKM. The CDR3 nucleotides are TGTGCCAGCAAGGGCACGGGGCCTCCCGAGCAGTACTTC. Residues: CASKGTGPPEQYF.

The chain uses TRBV10-3 and TRBJ2-5, with D tentatively TRBD2 (5 bases). The V end was cut by 3 bases, the J end by 7 bases, with 18 bases between. Germline CDR1 reads ENHRY; CDR2 reads SYGVKD. The CDR3 contains 15 residues. CDR3 residues: CAISDLSEGGGTQYF. The CDR3 nucleotides read TGTGCCATCAGTGATCTATCGGAAGGAGGCGGGACCCAGTACTTC.

For this clone: The junction departs from the called germline gene at one end, perhaps through a read error. The V call is TRBV6-1, the J call TRBJ2-7, with a tentative D call TRBD2 (6 bases). Per the germline V gene, CDR1 is MNHNS and CDR2 is SASEGT. There are 15 residues in the CDR3. The DNA of the CDR3 is TGTGCCAGCAGCGAAGAAGGGGCCGGGAGCTACGAGCAGTACTTC. Protein product: CASSEEGAGSYEQYF.

The V and J genes are TRBV7-3 and TRBJ2-2; the D gene is possibly TRBD2 (5 bases). CDR1 and CDR2 (germline): SGHTA, FQGTGA. V dropped 4 bases and J dropped 0 bases, with 9 bases sitting between them. The CDR3 sequence is 15 residues long. The CDR3 protein is CASSSLGANTGELFF. As DNA, the CDR3 is TGTGCCAGCAGCTCACTAGGTGCGAACACCGGGGAGCTGTTTTTT.

This chain joins TRBV7-2 and TRBJ1-1; D not resolved. The CDR3 totals 16 residues. V was pared by 6 bases and J by 4 bases, with 21 bases between. CDR1 and CDR2 from the germline V gene are SGHTA and FQGNSA. The CDR3 nucleotides are TGTGCCAGCAGACCCCGAACCCGGGTCGCGGGCACTGAAGCTTTCTTT. Translated: CASRPRTRVAGTEAFF. Full variable domain (outside the CDR3, taken from reference TRBV7-2 and TRBJ1-1): GAGVSQSPSNKVTEKGKDVELRCDPISGHTALYWYRQSLGQGLEFLIYFQGNSAPDKSGLPSDRFSAERTGGSVSTLTIQRTQQEDSAVYLCASRPRTRVAGTEAFFGQGTRLTVV.

In regard to this clone: This sample also contains other DNA sequences that code for the same CDR3. The chain combines TRBV5-4 with TRBJ1-2, with 9 nucleotides matching TRBD1. V lost 0 bases, J lost 8 bases, and 2 bases stayed unmatched. The V gene's germline CDR1 is SGHNT and CDR2 YYREEE (reference sequence). The CDR3 has 13 residues. The CDR3 nucleotides read TGTGCCAGCAGCTTGGACAGGGGGCACGGCTACACCTTC. Protein product: CASSLDRGHGYTF.

The V call is TRBV7-2, the J call TRBJ1-2, with TRBD1 matching 10 bases. The CDR3 is 15 residues long. Per the germline V gene, CDR1 is SGHTA and CDR2 is FQGNSA. With 1 base clipped from V and 10 bases from J, the junction kept 9 bases outside the gene matches. In DNA form, the CDR3 reads TGTGCCAGCAGCTTAGGGGGACAGGGGATAAGTGACTACACCTTC. Translation: CASSLGGQGISDYTF.

The rearrangement links TRBV27 to TRBJ1-1; TRBD1 might be the D (5 bases). Germline CDR1 and CDR2: MNHEY and SMNVEV (reference sequence). Trimming removed 4 bases from V and 1 base from J, with 16 bases in between. This CDR3 has 16 residues. CDR3 sequence (DNA): TGTGCCAGCAGTTGGGGAAGGGCTGGGGGGAACACTGAAGCTTTCTTT. Encoded protein: CASSWGRAGGNTEAFF.

The V call is TRBV30, the J call TRBJ1-1; 9 nucleotides align to TRBD1. V shed 5 bases and J 0 bases; nucleotides not matched to a gene: 1. Germline lookup yields CDR1 GTSNPN and CDR2 SVGIG (reference sequence). CDR3 length: 13 amino acids. CDR3 residues: CAWDRGMNTEAFF. In nucleotides, the CDR3 is TGTGCCTGGGACAGGGGGATGAACACTGAAGCTTTCTTT.

The chain uses TRBV5-1 and TRBJ2-2, with D perhaps matching TRBD2 (6 bases). Germline V gives CDR1 SGHRS, CDR2 YFSETQ. The V end was cut by 3 bases, the J end by 0 bases, with 15 bases between. This CDR3 has 17 residues. The CDR3 loop is CASSSQLGGANTGELFF. CDR3 nucleotides: TGCGCCAGCAGCTCCCAGCTGGGCGGGGCGAACACCGGGGAGCTGTTTTTT.

Comments on this clone: The sample carries other DNA sequences with the same CDR3. This sequence joins TRBV7-9 and TRBJ2-1; 13 bases align to TRBD2. Germline lookup yields CDR1 SEHNR and CDR2 FQNEAQ (reference sequence). J lost 6 bases, V lost 5 bases, and 4 bases had no gene match. The length of the CDR3 is 15 residues. The DNA for the CDR3 is TGTGCCAGCAGCCTAACTAGCGGGAGGGCCAATGAGCAGTTCTTC. Amino acids: CASSLTSGRANEQFF.

The rearrangement joins TRBV7-6 to TRBJ2-3, with no clear D. The V gene's germline CDR1 is SGHVS and CDR2 FNYEAQ. The CDR3 runs to 14 residues. V was trimmed by 5 bases and J by 1 base, leaving 10 bases between them. The CDR3 loop reads CASSLSGGTDTQYF. CDR3 coding DNA: TGTGCCAGCAGCCTTAGTGGGGGCACAGATACGCAGTATTTT.

This clone was observed at least ten times. The chain employs TRBV5-1 and TRBJ2-4; D unresolved. V dropped 0 bases and J dropped 2 bases, with 6 bases sitting between them. This CDR3 is built from 14 residues. Germline lookup yields CDR1 SGHRS and CDR2 YFSETQ. This chain's CDR3 is CASSLGPSKNIQYF. The CDR3 coding sequence is TGCGCCAGCAGCTTGGGACCTTCCAAAAACATTCAGTACTTC.

The V call is TRBV7-8, the J call TRBJ2-3, with 7 bases identical to TRBD2. Germline-derived CDR1 and CDR2 are SGHVS and FQNEAQ. The CDR3 contains 15 residues. J lost 4 bases, V lost 3 bases, and 7 bases had no gene match. The DNA for the CDR3 is TGTGCCAGCAGCTTTCGGGGGGTTAGCTCAGATACGCAGTATTTT. Translated, it gives CASSFRGVSSDTQYF.

The gene calls are TRBV29-1 and TRBJ2-3, with 9 nucleotides matching TRBD2. Trimming cost V 4 bases and J 0 bases; bases outside gene matches: 5. CDR1 is SQVTM, CDR2 ANQGSEA, per germline. CDR3 size: 15 residues. This CDR3 is CSVGLAEVSTDTQYF. The CDR3 DNA reads TGCAGCGTTGGACTAGCGGAGGTTAGCACAGATACGCAGTATTTT.

The J gene is TRBJ2-7, the V gene TRBV6-6, with D perhaps TRBD2 (6 bases). The CDR3 has 13 amino acids. The V end lost 5 bases, the J end lost 3 bases, and 11 bases lay between the germline ends. In germline, CDR1 is MNHNY, CDR2 SVGAGI (reference sequence). In DNA, the CDR3 is TGTGCCAGCAGTCGGGAGCCTTACTACGAGCAGTACTTC. Its translation is CASSREPYYEQYF.

The V gene is TRBV11-2, the J gene TRBJ2-7; D unclear. Germline V CDR1 and CDR2: SGHAT, FQNNGV. There are 15 residues in the CDR3. Between the trimmed V and J ends, which lost 0 bases and 2 bases, there was a span of 11 bases. The CDR3 region is CASSLDLEVTYEQYF. As DNA, the CDR3 is TGTGCCAGCAGCTTAGATCTAGAAGTCACCTACGAGCAGTACTTC.

The table lists this clone with a few counts. The chain links TRBV5-6 to TRBJ2-2, with TRBD1 matching over 8 bases. The CDR3 has 16 amino acids. The J segment lost 6 bases and the V segment lost 0 bases, leaving 7 bases of the junction unmatched. CDR1 and CDR2 (germline): SGHDT, YYEEEE. The CDR3 DNA reads TGTGCCAGCAGCTTGGGACCGACAGGGGTGCCCGGGGAGCTGTTTTTT. It is translated as CASSLGPTGVPGELFF.

This clone was observed a few times. V usage is TRBV7-2 and J usage is TRBJ1-5; D uncertain. The CDR3 runs 14 residues. Trimming stripped 8 bases from V and 0 bases from J, with 11 bases between. Germline V gives CDR1 SGHTA, CDR2 FQGNSA. The CDR3 here is CASVDNFSNQPQHF. In DNA form, the CDR3 reads TGTGCCAGCGTCGACAATTTTAGCAATCAGCCCCAGCATTTT.

The chain joins TRBV6-1 to TRBJ2-1; D not certain. This CDR3 comprises 14 residues. Germline values: CDR1 MNHNS, CDR2 SASEGT. The V end was cut by 2 bases, the J end by 6 bases, with 11 bases between. The CDR3 DNA follows: TGTGCCAGCAGTGAATTTTCGATAGGCAATGAGCAGTTCTTC. Protein sequence: CASSEFSIGNEQFF.

This chain links TRBV10-1 with TRBJ1-3; D remains ambiguous. The ends were cut back, 4 bases at V and 1 base at J, with 11 bases in the middle. Germline V gene data show CDR1 as WNHNN and CDR2 as SYGVQD (reference sequence). The CDR3 has 15 residues. CDR3 DNA sequence: TGCGCCAGCAGTGGGCTAAGGGAATCTGGAAACACCATATATTTT. This codes for CASSGLRESGNTIYF.

This rearrangement joins TRBV28 to TRBJ1-2; 7 nucleotides align to TRBD1. The CDR3 covers 13 residues. With 5 bases clipped from V and 5 bases from J, the junction kept 5 bases outside the gene matches. The germline V gene has CDR1 MDHEN and CDR2 SYDVKM. CDR3 loop: CASSQGGLYGYTF. In DNA form, the CDR3 reads TGTGCCAGCAGTCAGGGGGGACTGTATGGCTACACCTTC.

The chain recombines TRBV6-1 with TRBJ2-5; 7 bases agree with TRBD1. V trimming: 6 bases; J trimming: 5 bases; junction bases outside the gene matches: 6. Per germline, CDR1 MNHNS and CDR2 SASEGT. The CDR3 spans 13 residues. Here the CDR3 reads CASRTGHWETQYF. The CDR3 nucleotides read TGTGCCAGCAGGACAGGGCATTGGGAGACCCAGTACTTC.

The genes are TRBV27 and TRBJ2-3, with D perhaps TRBD2 (5 bases). The CDR3 consists of 15 residues. Germline values: CDR1 MNHEY, CDR2 SMNVEV (reference sequence). V was cut by 6 bases and J by 0 bases, with 13 bases left in between. The CDR3 spells CASRGWETSTDTQYF. CDR3 nucleotides: TGTGCCAGCAGGGGATGGGAGACTAGCACAGATACGCAGTATTTT.

V usage is TRBV11-2 and J usage is TRBJ2-7; 11 bases match TRBD2. This CDR3 region has 15 residues. Trimming removed 5 bases from V and 7 bases from J; junction bases left unmatched: 10. The germline CDR1 and CDR2 sequences are SGHAT and FQNNGV. The CDR3 DNA reads as TGTGCCAGCAGCGGCACTAGCGGGAGTGTTTATGAGCAGTACTTC. Encoded protein: CASSGTSGSVYEQYF.

The CDR3 is CASSLSPSGETQYF. CDR3 in DNA: TGTGCCAGCAGCTTATCACCATCTGGGGAGACCCAGTACTTC. The J gene is TRBJ2-5, the V gene TRBV5-5; the D is unclear. The germline V and J ends were trimmed by 2 bases and 5 bases, with 13 bases remaining between them. This CDR3 region has 14 residues. The germline gives CDR1 SGHKS, CDR2 YYEKEE (reference sequence).